The entry below describes one T cell receptor (beta chain). Antigen: not known. The CDR3 extends over 15 amino acids. V shed 2 bases and J 8 bases; nucleotides not matched to a gene: 7. Germline CDR1 and CDR2: MRHNA and SNTAGT. The entry originates in a study of beta chain features in type 1 diabetes. Notes on the study in general: Insertion counts at VDJ junctions were lower in type 1 diabetes patients, who also showed more deletions there.

The isolated RNA, all of it, was reverse transcribed, so expressed TCRB transcripts were what got sequenced. Profiled with immunoSEQ multiplex PCR; TCRdb holds only in-frame clones, not every one. The repertoire consists of about 140,000 clones, with 6.9% occurring once and the leading ten covering about 1.4%. The chain recombines TRBV6-4 with TRBJ2-1, with 9 bases lining up with TRBD2. Sequences were obtained from central memory CD4+ T cells from blood. This TCR was sampled from a woman aged 25 to 45 in good health. The CDR3 here is CASSDGLAGFHEQFF. The CDR3 DNA reads as TGTGCCAGCAGTGACGGGCTAGCGGGATTTCATGAGCAGTTCTTC.